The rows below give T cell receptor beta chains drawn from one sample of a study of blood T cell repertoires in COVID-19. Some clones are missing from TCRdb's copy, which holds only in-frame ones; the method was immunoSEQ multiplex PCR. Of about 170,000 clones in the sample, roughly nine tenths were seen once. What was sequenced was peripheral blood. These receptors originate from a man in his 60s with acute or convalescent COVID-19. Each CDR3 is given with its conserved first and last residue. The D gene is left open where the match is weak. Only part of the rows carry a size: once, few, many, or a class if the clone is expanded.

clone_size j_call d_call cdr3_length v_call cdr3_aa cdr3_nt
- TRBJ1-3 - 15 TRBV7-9 CASSAVDDLRNTIYF TGTGCCAGCAGCGCCGTGGATGACCTCAGGAACACCATATATTTT
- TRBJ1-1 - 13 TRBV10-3 CAINQGLGTEAFF TGTGCCATCAACCAGGGGCTGGGCACTGAAGCTTTCTTT
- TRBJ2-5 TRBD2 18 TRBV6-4 CASSVPGTSGRVRETQYF TGTGCCAGCAGTGTACCCGGGACTAGCGGGAGGGTACGGGAGACCCAGTACTTC
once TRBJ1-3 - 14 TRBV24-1 CATSESGQGNTIYF TGTGCCACCAGTGAGAGTGGACAGGGAAACACCATATATTTT
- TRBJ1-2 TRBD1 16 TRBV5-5 CASSLRQGVHYYGYTF TGTGCCAGCAGCCTGAGACAGGGGGTACACTACTATGGCTACACCTTC
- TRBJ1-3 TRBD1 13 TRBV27 CASSKTGEGTIYF TGTGCCAGCAGCAAGACAGGGGAGGGCACCATATATTTT
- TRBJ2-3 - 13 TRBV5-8 CASSLGDADTQYF TGTGCCAGCAGCTTGGGAGATGCAGATACGCAGTATTTT
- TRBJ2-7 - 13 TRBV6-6 CASSYGASYEQYF TGTGCCAGCAGTTATGGGGCCTCCTACGAGCAGTACTTC
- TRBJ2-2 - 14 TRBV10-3 CAINRGTNTGELFF TGTGCCATCAACCGCGGTACGAACACCGGGGAGCTGTTTTTT
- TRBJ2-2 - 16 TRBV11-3 CASSPRGARNTGELFF TGTGCCAGCAGCCCCAGGGGGGCGAGAAACACCGGGGAGCTGTTTTTT
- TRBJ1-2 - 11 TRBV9 CASSVDENYTF TGTGCCAGCAGCGTAGATGAGAACTACACCTTC
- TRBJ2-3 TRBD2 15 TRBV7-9 CASSPFRTSGRGQYF TGTGCCAGCAGCCCTTTCCGGACTAGCGGGCGGGGGCAGTATTTT
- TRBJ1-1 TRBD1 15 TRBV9 CASSVARGLNTEAFF TGTGCCAGCAGCGTAGCCAGGGGGTTGAACACTGAAGCTTTCTTT
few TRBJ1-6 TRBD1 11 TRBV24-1 CATSDPPDREF TGTGCCACCAGTGATCCCCCGGACAGGGAATTT
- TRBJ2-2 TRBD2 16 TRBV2 CASGALAGAGTGELFF TGTGCCTCCGGAGCGCTAGCGGGGGCGGGAACCGGGGAGCTGTTTTTT
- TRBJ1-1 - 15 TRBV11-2 CASSLDGTANTEAFF TGTGCCAGCAGCTTAGACGGAACAGCGAACACTGAAGCTTTCTTT
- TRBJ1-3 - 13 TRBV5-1 CASSPGSGNTIYF TGCGCCAGCAGTCCAGGTTCTGGAAACACCATATATTTT
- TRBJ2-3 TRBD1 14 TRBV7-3 CASSPDRGSDTQYF TGTGCCAGCAGCCCGGACAGGGGGTCGGATACGCAGTATTTT
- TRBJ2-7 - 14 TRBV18 CASSAQGDAYEQYF TGTGCCAGCTCAGCCCAAGGAGATGCCTACGAGCAGTACTTC
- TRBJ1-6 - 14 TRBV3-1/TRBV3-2 CASSQRLVDSPLHF TGTGCCAGCAGCCAGAGACTCGTGGATTCACCCCTCCACTTT
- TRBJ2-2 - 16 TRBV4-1 CASSQVGQLNTGELFF TGCGCCAGCAGCCAAGTTGGACAGCTGAACACCGGGGAGCTGTTTTTT
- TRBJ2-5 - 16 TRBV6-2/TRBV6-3 CASSYSLSDSLETQYF TGTGCCAGCAGTTACTCCCTCTCGGACAGCTTGGAGACCCAGTACTTC
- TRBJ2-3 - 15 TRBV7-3 CASTPGRGPGDTQYF TGTGCCAGCACACCGGGGCGGGGGCCGGGGGATACGCAGTATTTT
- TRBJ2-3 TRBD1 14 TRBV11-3 CASSLGTGTDTQYF TGTGCCAGCAGCCTCGGGACAGGGACAGATACGCAGTATTTT
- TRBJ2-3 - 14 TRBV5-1 CASSTGHPRDTQYF TGCGCCAGCAGCACGGGACATCCGCGAGATACGCAGTATTTT
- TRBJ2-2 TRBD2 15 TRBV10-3 CAISGGGRNTGELFF TGTGCCATCAGTGGCGGGGGTAGGAACACCGGGGAGCTGTTTTTT
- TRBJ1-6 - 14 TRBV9 CASSVDPIRSPLHF TGTGCCAGCAGCGTAGATCCCATACGGTCACCCCTCCACTTT
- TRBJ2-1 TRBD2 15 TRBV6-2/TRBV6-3 CASSPGTSAPNEQFF TGTGCCAGCAGTCCCGGGACTAGCGCTCCTAATGAGCAGTTCTTC
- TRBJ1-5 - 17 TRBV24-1 CATSDTTGYWGNQPQHF TGTGCCACCAGTGATACTACAGGGTATTGGGGCAATCAGCCCCAGCATTTT
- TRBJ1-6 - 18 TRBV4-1 CASSQEMGRGSYNSPLHF TGCGCCAGCAGCCAAGAAATGGGTAGAGGCTCCTATAATTCACCCCTCCACTTT
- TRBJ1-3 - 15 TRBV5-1 CASSLEPYSGNTIYF TGCGCCAGCAGCTTGGAGCCATACTCTGGAAACACCATATATTTT
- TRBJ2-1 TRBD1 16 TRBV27 CASSFLGQGKDNEQFF TGTGCCAGCAGTTTCCTAGGACAGGGGAAAGACAATGAGCAGTTCTTC